Listed here are 21 T cell receptor beta chains from one sample, sequenced in a study of blood T cell repertoires in COVID-19. This table comes from immunoSEQ multiplex PCR, and its TCRdb copy is limited to in-frame clones, with some not included. The sample contains more than 70,000 clones, approximately 86% of which appear only once. Sequenced sample: peripheral blood. These TCRs come from a man between 60 and 75 years old with acute or convalescent COVID-19.

This chain uses TRBV11-2 with TRBJ2-7; 12 nucleotides match TRBD2. This CDR3 region has 14 residues. Germline trimming cut 5 bases from V and 7 bases from J; bases unmatched to any gene: 6. Germline V gene data show CDR1 as SGHAT and CDR2 as FQNNGV. CDR3 protein: CASSIGLAGREQYF. The CDR3 coding sequence is TGTGCCAGCAGCATCGGACTAGCGGGGAGGGAGCAGTACTTC.

This clone showed up just a few times. CDR3 bases: TGTGCCAGTAAGGTTCCGGGGGATCAGCCCCAGCATTTT. Translating gives CASKVPGDQPQHF. The rearrangement links TRBV19 to TRBJ1-5; possible D gene TRBD1, 5 bases. The CDR3 is 13 amino acids. Germline CDR1 LNHDA, CDR2 SQIVND (reference sequence). Trimming left V 7 bases short and J 5 bases short, with 12 bases between. The whole variable domain, filled in from reference TRBV19 and TRBJ1-5, reads DGGITQSPKYLFRKEGQNVTLSCEQNLNHDAMYWYRQDPGQGLRLIYYSQIVNDFQKGDIAEGYSVSREKKESFPLTVTSAQKNPTAFYLCASKVPGDQPQHFGDGTRLSIL.

The CDR3 is CASSLGTGGPDTIYF. CDR3 DNA sequence: TGTGCCAGCAGCTTGGGGACAGGGGGCCCCGACACCATATATTTT. The chain employs TRBV11-3 and TRBJ1-3; the match to TRBD1 covers 12 bases. The CDR3 totals 15 residues. Germline V gives CDR1 SGHNT, CDR2 YENEEA. V was clipped by 3 bases and J by 8 bases; unmatched bases: 5.

V and J are TRBV4-1 and TRBJ2-3, with no clear D. The CDR3 covers 16 residues. Looked up from germline, CDR1 is MGHRA and CDR2 is YSYEKL. The CDR3 loop is CPTSRLYGSAIDTQYF. The DNA for the CDR3 is TGCCCCACCAGCCGCCTGTACGGCAGCGCCATAGATACGCAGTATTTT.

The chain employs TRBV11-2 and TRBJ2-1; TRBD2 matches at 11 bases. The CDR3 runs 14 residues. V was clipped by 2 bases and J by 10 bases; unmatched bases: 4. Per germline, CDR1 SGHAT and CDR2 FQNNGV. The CDR3 protein is CASSLQRTSGEQFF. For the CDR3, the DNA is TGTGCCAGCAGCTTACAACGGACTAGCGGGGAGCAGTTCTTC.

The chain has TRBV12-5 and TRBJ2-2; the match to TRBD2 covers 13 bases. Germline V CDR1 and CDR2: LGHNT, FRNRAP. The CDR3 loop spans 14 amino acids. After removal of 6 bases from V and 6 bases from J, the junction contained 1 base not matched to a gene. CDR3 in DNA: TGTGCTAGTGGGACTAGCGGGGGGCCCGGGGAGCTGTTTTTT. Translation: CASGTSGGPGELFF. Drawing the rest from reference TRBV12-5 and TRBJ2-2, the complete variable domain is DARVTQTPRHKVTEMGQEVTMRCQPILGHNTVFWYRQTMMQGLELLAYFRNRAPLDDSGMPKDRFSAEMPDATLATLKIQPSEPRDSAVYFCASGTSGGPGELFFGEGSRLTVL.

The chain employs TRBV6-2 or TRBV6-3 and TRBJ2-1, with TRBD2 matching over 7 bases. The CDR3 consists of 15 residues. Germline V gene sequence: CDR1 MNHEY, CDR2 SVGEGT. The V and J ends lost 6 bases and 6 bases, in that order; junction bases with no gene match: 11. CDR3 in DNA: TGTGCCAGCAGCTCCTTCGGGGGAGGGCGCAATGAGCAGTTCTTC. It codes for CASSSFGGGRNEQFF.

The J gene is TRBJ1-5, the V gene TRBV28; 8 nucleotides agree with TRBD1. Trimming removed 4 bases from V and 2 bases from J; junction bases left unmatched: 10. The CDR3 spans 17 residues. The germline V gene has CDR1 MDHEN and CDR2 SYDVKM. The CDR3 here is CASSSDQGARRNQPQHF. The CDR3 DNA follows: TGTGCCAGCAGTTCCGATCAGGGGGCTCGGCGCAATCAGCCCCAGCATTTT. The complete variable domain, with remaining parts taken from reference TRBV28 and TRBJ1-5, reads DVKVTQSSRYLVKRTGEKVFLECVQDMDHENMFWYRQDPGLGLRLIYFSYDVKMKEKGDIPEGYSVSREKKERFSLILESASTNQTSMYLCASSSDQGARRNQPQHFGDGTRLSIL.

The chain employs TRBV18 and TRBJ1-5; 7 nucleotides line up with TRBD1. Germline CDR1 KGHSH, CDR2 LQKENI. The length of the CDR3 is 14 residues. J was trimmed by 3 bases and V by 3 bases; bases with no gene match: 2. DNA for the CDR3: TGTGCCAGCTCACCGGGACAGATCAATCAGCCCCAGCATTTT. Translated: CASSPGQINQPQHF.

The gene calls are TRBV15 and TRBJ2-1, with 10 bases aligning to TRBD2. CDR1 and CDR2 (germline): LNHNV, YYDKDF (reference sequence). With V trimmed by 0 bases and J by 3 bases, 8 bases remained unmatched. This CDR3 is 18 amino acids long. As DNA, the CDR3 is TGTGCCACCAGCAGAGATCCAGGACTAGCGGAATTCTACAATGAGCAGTTCTTC. The encoded protein is CATSRDPGLAEFYNEQFF. The whole variable domain, remainder taken from reference TRBV15 and TRBJ2-1, is DAMVIQNPRYQVTQFGKPVTLSCSQTLNHNVMYWYQQKSSQAPKLLFHYYDKDFNNEADTPDNFQSRRPNTSFCFLDIRSPGLGDTAMYLCATSRDPGLAEFYNEQFFGPGTRLTVL.

This chain uses TRBV19 with TRBJ2-4; possibly TRBD1 for D (5 bases). The germline V gene has CDR1 LNHDA and CDR2 SQIVND (reference sequence). The CDR3 runs to 16 residues. V lost 1 base to trimming and J lost 1 base, with 11 bases between them. CDR3 nucleotides: TGTGCCAGTAGTATAGCCAGGGAAGGGGCCAAAAACATTCAGTACTTC. It specifies CASSIAREGAKNIQYF.

The V gene is TRBV4-1, the J gene TRBJ2-7, with TRBD1 matching over 7 bases. CDR1 is MGHRA, CDR2 YSYEKL, per germline. This CDR3 has 17 residues. V trimming: 2 bases; J trimming: 6 bases; junction bases outside the gene matches: 16. DNA for the CDR3: TGCGCCAGCAGCCAAACCCCCGGGACAGAGAAAGTGGGCGAGCAGTACTTC. It encodes CASSQTPGTEKVGEQYF.

V and J are TRBV18 and TRBJ2-5; D is possibly TRBD2 (5 bases). The CDR3 sequence is 14 residues long. CDR1 and CDR2 from the germline V gene are KGHSH and LQKENI. Trimming removed 2 bases from V and 5 bases from J, with 12 bases in between. For the CDR3, the DNA is TGTGCCAGCTCACCAGAGGCTAGAGGGGAGACCCAGTACTTC. Translation: CASSPEARGETQYF.

This chain connects TRBV19 to TRBJ1-3; D gene uncertain. The ends were cut back, 10 bases at V and 4 bases at J, with 8 bases in the middle. Germline loops: CDR1 LNHDA, CDR2 SQIVND (reference sequence). The CDR3 has 11 residues. In DNA, the CDR3 is TGTGCCACCGAGAGGGGAAACACCATATATTTT. Translating it yields CATERGNTIYF.

The CDR3 is CASSLRAGGTEAFF. The DNA of the CDR3 is TGTGCCAGCAGTTTAAGGGCGGGAGGGACTGAAGCTTTCTTT. V usage is TRBV27 and J usage is TRBJ1-1; the D is unclear. There are 14 residues in the CDR3. Trimming left V 2 bases short and J 5 bases short, with 12 bases between. Germline V gives CDR1 MNHEY, CDR2 SMNVEV (reference sequence).

The chain has TRBV23-1 and TRBJ2-7, with 7 bases matching TRBD2. TRBV23-1 is given ORF status, its function remaining uncertain. The CDR3 runs to 15 residues. Trimming took 9 bases from V and 2 from J; bases not matched to a gene: 13. DNA for the CDR3: TGCGCCAGATCTCCTTGGGAGGGAGGCGCCTACGAGCAGTACTTC. Amino acids: CARSPWEGGAYEQYF.

The CDR3 reads CASSATRPGELFF. The CDR3 DNA reads TGTGCCAGCAGTGCCACTAGGCCCGGGGAGCTGTTTTTT. The chain employs TRBV2 and TRBJ2-2, with D possibly TRBD2 on 5 matching bases. V lost 4 bases, J lost 6 bases, and 9 bases lay in between. The germline V gene has CDR1 SNHLY and CDR2 FYNNEI. CDR3 length equals 13 residues.

The CDR3 region is CASSLVTGSLRNTEAFF. The CDR3 DNA reads TGTGCCAGCAGCTTAGTCACGGGAAGCTTAAGGAACACTGAAGCTTTCTTT. The chain is built from TRBV7-2 and TRBJ1-1; no reliable D call. The CDR3 extends over 17 amino acids. The germline CDR1 and CDR2 sequences are SGHTA and FQGNSA. Trimming cost V 1 base and J 1 base, with 16 bases left between them.

V gene TRBV5-1 combines with J gene TRBJ1-1; weak D call: TRBD1 (6 bases). The V end was cut by 10 bases, the J end by 3 bases, with 16 bases between. The length of the CDR3 is 13 residues. In germline, CDR1 is SGHRS, CDR2 YFSETQ. The CDR3: CARGGQGYTEAFF. In DNA, the CDR3 is TGCGCCCGCGGGGGGCAGGGTTACACTGAAGCTTTCTTT.

This chain connects TRBV11-2 to TRBJ1-5; the match to TRBD1 covers 7 bases. With V trimmed by 0 bases and J by 7 bases, 6 bases remained unmatched. CDR1 is SGHAT, CDR2 FQNNGV, per germline. The CDR3 consists of 15 residues. CDR3 bases: TGTGCCAGCAGCTTAGACCACAGGGGCGGCCAGCCCCAGCATTTT. Protein sequence: CASSLDHRGGQPQHF.

V gene TRBV7-9 combines with J gene TRBJ2-1; tentative D call: TRBD2 (5 bases). Germline V CDR1 and CDR2: SEHNR, FQNEAQ (reference sequence). The CDR3 has 16 amino acids. The V end was cut by 3 bases, the J end by 10 bases, with 22 bases between. This chain's CDR3 is CASSFGGSTLRREQFF. For the CDR3, the DNA is TGTGCCAGCAGCTTTGGCGGCTCTACCCTAAGGAGGGAGCAGTTCTTC.